The 25 T cell receptor beta chains given below trace back to one sample, sequenced in a study of T cell responses to AZD1222 COVID-19 vaccine. Profiling relied on immunoSEQ multiplex PCR, and the TCRdb table lists in-frame clones only, not all of them. Counted here are fewer than 90,000 clones, about 88% occurring once; the ten biggest clones make up 11%. Sequenced material: peripheral blood, taken on day 0 of AZD1222 vaccination. Receptors were obtained from an adult in good health.

The rearrangement joins TRBV19 to TRBJ1-3; TRBD1 agrees at 7 bases. The V segment lost 6 bases and the J segment 2 bases; nucleotides outside the gene matches: 4. The CDR3 is made up of 14 amino acids. CDR1 and CDR2 (germline): LNHDA, SQIVND (reference sequence). The CDR3 spells CASRGQRTGNTIYF. For the CDR3, the DNA is TGTGCCAGTAGGGGACAGCGAACTGGAAACACCATATATTTT.

The chain combines TRBV6-6 with TRBJ2-7; the match to TRBD2 covers 15 bases. Germline CDR1 and CDR2: MNHNY and SVGAGI (reference sequence). Trimming cost V 6 bases and J 4 bases; bases outside gene matches: 4. This CDR3 has 15 amino acids. The CDR3 DNA sequence: TGTGCCAGCAGCCGAGGACTAGCGGGAGGGTACGAGCAGTACTTC. It specifies CASSRGLAGGYEQYF.

The rearrangement links TRBV28 to TRBJ2-5, with TRBD1 matching 8 bases. J was trimmed by 5 bases and V by 6 bases; bases with no gene match: 5. The CDR3 has 13 amino acids. Germline-derived CDR1 and CDR2 are MDHEN and SYDVKM. The CDR3 region has the DNA TGTGCCAGCAGGATGAGGGACAGGGAGACCCAGTACTTC. Amino acid sequence: CASRMRDRETQYF.

On this clone itself: The junction and the germline gene differ at one end; a read error may be behind it. The rearrangement uses TRBV3-1 (or the pseudogene TRBV3-2) and TRBJ1-2; D is possibly TRBD1 (6 bases). The CDR3 covers 12 residues. CDR1 is LGHDT, CDR2 YNNKEL, per germline (reference sequence). DNA of the CDR3: TGTGCCAGCAGCCCAATAGTCGGGACACCACTGTTC. This gives the protein CASSPIVGTPLF.

This clone came up once. This rearrangement joins TRBV24-1 to TRBJ2-2; 7 positions match TRBD2. With V trimmed by 7 bases and J by 5 bases, 3 bases remained unmatched. The CDR3 extends over 13 amino acids. From germline, CDR1 is KGHDR and CDR2 SFDVKD. The CDR3 spells CATRGSGTGELFF. For the CDR3, the DNA is TGTGCCACCAGGGGTAGCGGGACCGGGGAGCTGTTTTTT.

The V and J genes are TRBV5-1 and TRBJ2-2; D is unresolved. This CDR3 is 16 amino acids long. Germline V lookup: CDR1 SGHRS, CDR2 YFSETQ. With 5 bases removed from V and 0 bases from J, the gap between germline ends came to 14 bases. CDR3 sequence: CASSYLDPANTGELFF. Here the CDR3 DNA reads TGCGCCAGCAGTTACCTGGACCCGGCGAACACCGGGGAGCTGTTTTTT. The full variable domain, rest sourced from reference TRBV5-1 and TRBJ2-2, is KAGVTQTPRYLIKTRGQQVTLSCSPISGHRSVSWYQQTPGQGLQFLFEYFSETQRNKGNFPGRFSGRQFSNSRSEMNVSTLELGDSALYLCASSYLDPANTGELFFGEGSRLTVL.

V usage is TRBV19 and J usage is TRBJ1-6; D is ambiguous. V lost 5 bases and J 2 bases, leaving 13 bases between the germline ends. Germline-derived CDR1 and CDR2 are LNHDA and SQIVND (reference sequence). This CDR3 is built from 16 residues. DNA for the CDR3: TGTGCCAGTAGTCCATGGATCTGGCCCTATAATTCACCCCTCCACTTT. Amino acid sequence: CASSPWIWPYNSPLHF.

CDR3 residues: CASSLGAGVTDTQYF. The DNA for the CDR3 is TGTGCCAGCAGCTTAGGAGCAGGGGTCACAGATACGCAGTATTTT. This sequence joins TRBV11-2 and TRBJ2-3, with D maybe TRBD1 (6 bases). Trimming removed 1 base at V and 2 bases at J, with 10 bases between. Germline V gives CDR1 SGHAT, CDR2 FQNNGV. The CDR3 is made up of 15 amino acids.

V is TRBV11-3 and J is TRBJ2-3; weak D call: TRBD2 (6 bases). This CDR3 region has 16 residues. The V and J ends lost 3 bases and 1 base respectively, with 14 bases between them. CDR1 and CDR2 from the germline V gene are SGHNT and YENEEA. The CDR3 region has the DNA TGTGCCAGCAGCTTTTCCTCCGGGACTGGCACAGATACGCAGTATTTT. This gives the protein CASSFSSGTGTDTQYF.

The genes are TRBV5-5 and TRBJ1-2, with 8 bases identical to TRBD1. Germline values: CDR1 SGHKS, CDR2 YYEKEE (reference sequence). The CDR3 consists of 14 residues. V dropped 4 bases and J dropped 3; count of bases not matched to a gene: 5. DNA for the CDR3: TGTGCCAGCAGCCCGCACAGGGGGGACTATGGCTACACCTTC. Amino acids: CASSPHRGDYGYTF.

CDR3 sequence reads: CASSDPGTAYQETQYF. The DNA for the CDR3 is TGTGCCAGCAGTGATCCCGGGACCGCGTACCAAGAGACCCAGTACTTC. This chain uses TRBV6-1 with TRBJ2-5; the D gene could be TRBD1 or TRBD2 (5 bases each). V was cut by 3 bases and J by 0 bases, with 14 bases left in between. This CDR3 has 16 amino acids. Germline V CDR1 and CDR2: MNHNS, SASEGT.

The rearrangement joins TRBV10-3 to TRBJ1-6; the D gene is possibly TRBD1 (6 bases). V was clipped by 7 bases and J by 4 bases, with 11 bases between them. The CDR3 spans 14 residues. Germline CDR1 and CDR2: ENHRY and SYGVKD. DNA of the CDR3: TGTGCCATCACTGAAGGACAGTATAATTCACCCCTCCACTTT. This encodes CAITEGQYNSPLHF.

The V call is TRBV6-5, the J call TRBJ2-7; TRBD1 matches at 7 bases. Trimming removed 10 bases from V and 4 bases from J; junction bases left unmatched: 10. This CDR3 is 13 amino acids long. The germline CDR1 and CDR2 sequences are MNHEY and SVGAGI. CDR3 nucleotides: TGTGCCACCCTGGACAGGCGGTCATACGAGCAGTACTTC. Translated, it gives CATLDRRSYEQYF.

The V gene is TRBV7-2, the J gene TRBJ1-6, with 8 positions matching TRBD1. The CDR3 extends over 15 amino acids. J lost 17 bases, V lost 1 base, and 13 bases had no gene match. Looked up from germline, CDR1 is SGHTA and CDR2 is FQGNSA. The DNA of the CDR3 is TGTGCCAGCAGCTTAGTAGAGGGTTACAGGGGGGTGTTCCACTTT. The encoded protein is CASSLVEGYRGVFHF.

This sequence joins TRBV3-1 (or the pseudogene TRBV3-2) and TRBJ1-2; a weak D match, TRBD1 (6 bases). V lost 0 bases, J lost 8 bases, and 13 bases lay in between. The CDR3 runs 14 residues. Germline V gives CDR1 LGHDT, CDR2 YNNKEL (reference sequence). The chain's CDR3 is CASSQDSGGWGYTF. The CDR3 DNA reads as TGTGCCAGCAGCCAAGATTCGGGGGGCTGGGGCTACACCTTC.

The CDR3, as DNA: TGTGCCAGCAGCTTTGGGGGGGGCATAACTAGCACAGATACGCAGTATTTT. Encoded protein: CASSFGGGITSTDTQYF. The rearrangement links TRBV7-8 to TRBJ2-3; possibly TRBD2 for D (7 bases). Between the trimmed V and J ends, which lost 3 bases and 0 bases, there was a span of 16 bases. Germline CDR1 is SGHVS and CDR2 is FQNEAQ. The CDR3 contains 17 residues.

J is TRBJ1-1 and V is TRBV3-1 (or the pseudogene TRBV3-2); possibly TRBD1 for D (5 bases). The CDR3 covers 13 residues. Germline CDR1 is LGHDT and CDR2 is YNNKEL (reference sequence). V was shortened by 1 base and J by 8 bases, with 11 bases between the two germline ends. This CDR3 reads CASSQGWGSEAFF. DNA of the CDR3: TGTGCCAGCAGCCAAGGGTGGGGGTCCGAAGCTTTCTTT.

This rearrangement joins TRBV12-3 or TRBV12-4 to TRBJ2-1; D gene ambiguous. The CDR3 runs to 11 residues. V shed 5 bases and J shed 7 bases, with 6 bases lying between them. The CDR3 coding sequence is TGTGCCAGCAGTACAGAGAATGAGCAGTTCTTC. Protein: CASSTENEQFF.

The V call is TRBV18, the J call TRBJ2-7, with 7 bases aligning to TRBD1. This CDR3 is 14 amino acids long. The ends lost 6 bases at V and 4 bases at J; junction bases unmatched: 9. The germline CDR1 and CDR2 sequences are KGHSH and LQKENI. CDR3 sequence: CASSSDRDDYEQYF. As DNA, the CDR3 is TGTGCCAGCTCGTCCGACAGGGACGATTACGAGCAGTACTTC.

This rearrangement joins TRBV27 to TRBJ2-3; D call uncertain. Germline CDR1 and CDR2: MNHEY and SMNVEV (reference sequence). The CDR3 contains 14 residues. The ends were cut back, 7 bases at V and 2 bases at J, with 13 bases in the middle. CDR3 coding DNA: TGTGCCAGCATCTCAAGCCTCCCCACAGATACGCAGTATTTT. It specifies CASISSLPTDTQYF.

V usage is TRBV10-3 and J usage is TRBJ2-2, with TRBD1 identical over 8 bases. Per the germline V gene, CDR1 is ENHRY and CDR2 is SYGVKD. The CDR3 spans 14 residues. V trimming: 7 bases; J trimming: 6 bases; junction bases outside the gene matches: 7. CDR3 residues: CAITGGLSPGELFF. The DNA of the CDR3 is TGTGCCATCACAGGGGGCCTGAGTCCCGGGGAGCTGTTTTTT.

The gene calls are TRBV21-1 and TRBJ2-6; whether TRBD1, the table's D call, matches the DNA was not checked. TRBV21-1 has pseudogene status. CDR3 size: 16 residues. CDR3: CASSKEGVSKANVLTF. CDR3 bases: TGTGCCAGCAGCAAAGAAGGGGTCTCAAAGGCCAACGTCCTGACTTTC.

The chain uses TRBV5-1 and TRBJ1-2, with 7 positions matching TRBD1. V lost 1 base to trimming and J lost 1 base; unmatched junction nucleotides: 10. The CDR3 has 17 residues. Per germline, CDR1 SGHRS and CDR2 YFSETQ. This CDR3 is CASSLRTGVILNYGYTF. The CDR3 DNA reads TGCGCCAGCAGCTTGCGCACAGGGGTCATACTTAACTATGGCTACACCTTC.

V gene TRBV4-1 combines with J gene TRBJ2-3; D perhaps matches TRBD1 (6 bases). The CDR3 sequence is 17 residues long. The ends were cut back, 4 bases at V and 4 bases at J, with 21 bases in the middle. CDR1 is MGHRA, CDR2 YSYEKL, per germline. The CDR3 region has the DNA TGCGCCAGCAGCCTATTCGCAGGGGCAAGGGGACCAGATACGCAGTATTTT. Protein product: CASSLFAGARGPDTQYF.

This sequence joins TRBV7-2 and TRBJ2-2; D perhaps matches TRBD2 (5 bases). The germline gives CDR1 SGHTA, CDR2 FQGNSA. The V and J ends lost 1 base and 5 bases respectively, with 11 bases between them. The CDR3 consists of 15 residues. The chain's CDR3 is CASSLVPGSTGELFF. The CDR3 DNA sequence: TGTGCCAGCAGCTTAGTACCGGGGTCAACCGGGGAGCTGTTTTTT. The full variable domain, with the rest looked up from reference TRBV7-2 and TRBJ2-2, is GAGVSQSPSNKVTEKGKDVELRCDPISGHTALYWYRQSLGQGLEFLIYFQGNSAPDKSGLPSDRFSAERTGGSVSTLTIQRTQQEDSAVYLCASSLVPGSTGELFFGEGSRLTVL.